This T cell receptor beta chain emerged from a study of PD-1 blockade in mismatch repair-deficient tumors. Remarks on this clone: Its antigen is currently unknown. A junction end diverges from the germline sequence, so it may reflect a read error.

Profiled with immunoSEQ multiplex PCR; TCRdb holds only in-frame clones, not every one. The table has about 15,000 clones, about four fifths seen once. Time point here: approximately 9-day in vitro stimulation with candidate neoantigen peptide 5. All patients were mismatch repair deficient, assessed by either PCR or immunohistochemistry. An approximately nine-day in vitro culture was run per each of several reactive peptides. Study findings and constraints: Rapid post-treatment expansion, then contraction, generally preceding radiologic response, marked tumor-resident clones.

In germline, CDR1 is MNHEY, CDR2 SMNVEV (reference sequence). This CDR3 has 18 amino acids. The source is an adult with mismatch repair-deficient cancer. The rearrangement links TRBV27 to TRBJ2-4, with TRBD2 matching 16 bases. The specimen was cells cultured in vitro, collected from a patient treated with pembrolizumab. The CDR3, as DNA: TGTGCCAGCAGTCGGGGACTAGCGGGAGGGCCGGGGAAAAGCATTCAGTACTTC. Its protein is CASSRGLAGGPGKSIQYF.